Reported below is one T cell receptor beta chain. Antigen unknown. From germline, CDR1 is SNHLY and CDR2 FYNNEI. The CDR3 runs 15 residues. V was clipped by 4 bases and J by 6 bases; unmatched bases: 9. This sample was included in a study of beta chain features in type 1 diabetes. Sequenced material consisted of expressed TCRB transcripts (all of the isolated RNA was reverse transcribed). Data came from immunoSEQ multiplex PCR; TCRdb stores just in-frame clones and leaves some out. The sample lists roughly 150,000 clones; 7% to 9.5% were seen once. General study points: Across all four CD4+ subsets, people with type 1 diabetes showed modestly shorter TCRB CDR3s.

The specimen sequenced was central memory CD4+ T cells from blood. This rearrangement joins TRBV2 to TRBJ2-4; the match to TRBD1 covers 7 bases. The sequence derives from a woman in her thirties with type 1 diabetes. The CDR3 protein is CASSANRDRINIQYF. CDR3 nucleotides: TGTGCCAGCAGTGCCAACCGGGACAGAATAAACATTCAGTACTTC.